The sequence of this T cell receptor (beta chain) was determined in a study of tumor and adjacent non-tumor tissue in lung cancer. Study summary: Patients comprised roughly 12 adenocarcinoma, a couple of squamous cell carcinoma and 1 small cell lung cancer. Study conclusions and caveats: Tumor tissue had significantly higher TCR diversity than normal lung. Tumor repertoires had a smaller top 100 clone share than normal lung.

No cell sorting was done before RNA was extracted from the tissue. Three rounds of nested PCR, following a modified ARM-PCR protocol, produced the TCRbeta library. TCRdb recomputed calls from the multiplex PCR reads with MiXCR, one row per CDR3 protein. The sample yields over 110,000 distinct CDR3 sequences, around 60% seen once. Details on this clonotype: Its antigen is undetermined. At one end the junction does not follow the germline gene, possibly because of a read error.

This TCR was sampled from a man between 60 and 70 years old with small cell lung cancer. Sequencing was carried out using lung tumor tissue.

The CDR3 loop reads CACSSTRGFFNEQLF. The CDR3 region has the DNA TGTGCCTGCAGCTCCACGAGAGGGTTTTTCAATGAGCAGTTATTC. The chain carries TRBV11-2 and TRBJ2-1; D may be TRBD2 (5 bases). The CDR3 consists of 15 residues. Per germline, CDR1 SGHAT and CDR2 FQNNGV.